This paragraph covers one TCR beta chain sequence. Antigen: not known. Unstimulated regulatory T cells (CD4+CD25+CD127-), CD4+CD25- non-regulatory cells, CD4 and CD8 cells were FACS-sorted from thawed PBMCs. These data belong to a study of Tregs in tolerant kidney transplant recipients. Overall study findings and caveats: Findings come from small patient numbers and require larger validation. Biological reproducibility was not directly addressed in this study.

Germline loops: CDR1 SGHAT, CDR2 FQNNGV. V was clipped by 3 bases and J by 0 bases, with 22 bases between them. The CDR3 has 19 residues. Produced via immunoSEQ multiplex PCR; TCRdb's table is partial and in-frame only. The data show about 240,000 clones, 80% to 85% seen once. The TCR comes from a human donor in good health. V usage is TRBV11-2 and J usage is TRBJ2-3; D unclear. The sequencing sample was made of CD4+ T cells from blood. CDR3 DNA: TGTGCCAGCAGCTTTCGGCGGACCCTCCTTACTCCTAGCACAGATACGCAGTATTTT. It translates to CASSFRRTLLTPSTDTQYF.